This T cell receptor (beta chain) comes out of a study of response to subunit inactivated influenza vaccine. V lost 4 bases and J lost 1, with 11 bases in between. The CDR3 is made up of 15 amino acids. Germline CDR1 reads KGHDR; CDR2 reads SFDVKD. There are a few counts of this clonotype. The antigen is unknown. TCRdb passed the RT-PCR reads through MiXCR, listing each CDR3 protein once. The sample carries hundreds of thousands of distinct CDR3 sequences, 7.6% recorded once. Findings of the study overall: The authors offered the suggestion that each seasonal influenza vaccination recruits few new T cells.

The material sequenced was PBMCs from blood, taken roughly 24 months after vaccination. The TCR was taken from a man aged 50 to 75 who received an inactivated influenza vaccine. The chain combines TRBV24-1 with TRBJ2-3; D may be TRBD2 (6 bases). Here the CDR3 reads CATSDRDSGTDTQYF. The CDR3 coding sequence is TGTGCCACCAGTGACCGGGACTCAGGCACAGATACGCAGTATTTT.